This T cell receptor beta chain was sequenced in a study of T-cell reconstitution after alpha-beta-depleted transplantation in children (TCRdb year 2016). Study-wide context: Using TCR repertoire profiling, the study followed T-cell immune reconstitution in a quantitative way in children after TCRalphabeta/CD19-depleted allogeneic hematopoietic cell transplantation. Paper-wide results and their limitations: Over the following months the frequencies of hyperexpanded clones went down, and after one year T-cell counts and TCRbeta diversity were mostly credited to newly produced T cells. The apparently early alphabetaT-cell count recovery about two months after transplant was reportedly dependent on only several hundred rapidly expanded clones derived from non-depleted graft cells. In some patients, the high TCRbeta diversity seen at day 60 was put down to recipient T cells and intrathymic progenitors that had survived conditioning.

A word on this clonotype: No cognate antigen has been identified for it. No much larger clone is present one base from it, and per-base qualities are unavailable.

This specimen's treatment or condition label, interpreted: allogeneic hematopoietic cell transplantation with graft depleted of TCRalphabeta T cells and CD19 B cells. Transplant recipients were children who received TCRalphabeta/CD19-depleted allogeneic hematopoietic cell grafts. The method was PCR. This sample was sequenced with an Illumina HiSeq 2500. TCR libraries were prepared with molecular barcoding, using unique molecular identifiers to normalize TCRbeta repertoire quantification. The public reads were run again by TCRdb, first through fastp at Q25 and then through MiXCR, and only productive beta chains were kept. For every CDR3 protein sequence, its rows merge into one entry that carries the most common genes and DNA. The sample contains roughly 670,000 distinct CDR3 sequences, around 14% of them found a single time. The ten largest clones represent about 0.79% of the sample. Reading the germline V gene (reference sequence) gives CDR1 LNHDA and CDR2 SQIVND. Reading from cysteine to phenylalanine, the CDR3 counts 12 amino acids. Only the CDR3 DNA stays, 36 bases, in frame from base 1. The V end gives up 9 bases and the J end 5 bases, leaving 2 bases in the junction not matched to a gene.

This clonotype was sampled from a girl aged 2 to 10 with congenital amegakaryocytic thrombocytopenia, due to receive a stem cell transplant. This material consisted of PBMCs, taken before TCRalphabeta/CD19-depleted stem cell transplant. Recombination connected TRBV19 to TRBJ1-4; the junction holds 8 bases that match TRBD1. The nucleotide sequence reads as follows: TGTGCCAGCGGACAGGGCAATGAAAAACTGTTTTTT. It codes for CASGQGNEKLFF.